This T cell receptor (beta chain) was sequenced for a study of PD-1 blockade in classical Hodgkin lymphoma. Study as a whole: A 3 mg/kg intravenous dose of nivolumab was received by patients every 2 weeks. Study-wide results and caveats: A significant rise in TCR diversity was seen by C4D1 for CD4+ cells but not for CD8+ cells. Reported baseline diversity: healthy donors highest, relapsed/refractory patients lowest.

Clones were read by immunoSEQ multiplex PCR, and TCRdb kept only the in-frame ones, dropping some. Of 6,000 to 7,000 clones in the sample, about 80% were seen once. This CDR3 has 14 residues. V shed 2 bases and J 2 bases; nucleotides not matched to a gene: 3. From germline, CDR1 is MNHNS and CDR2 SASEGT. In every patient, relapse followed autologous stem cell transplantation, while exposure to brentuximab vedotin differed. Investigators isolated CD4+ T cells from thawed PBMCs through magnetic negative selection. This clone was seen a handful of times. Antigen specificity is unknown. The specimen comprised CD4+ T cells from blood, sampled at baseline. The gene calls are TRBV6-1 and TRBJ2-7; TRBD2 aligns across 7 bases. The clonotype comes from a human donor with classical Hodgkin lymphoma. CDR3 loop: CASSEIAGAYEQYF. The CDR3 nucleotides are TGTGCCAGCAGTGAAATCGCGGGGGCCTACGAGCAGTACTTC.